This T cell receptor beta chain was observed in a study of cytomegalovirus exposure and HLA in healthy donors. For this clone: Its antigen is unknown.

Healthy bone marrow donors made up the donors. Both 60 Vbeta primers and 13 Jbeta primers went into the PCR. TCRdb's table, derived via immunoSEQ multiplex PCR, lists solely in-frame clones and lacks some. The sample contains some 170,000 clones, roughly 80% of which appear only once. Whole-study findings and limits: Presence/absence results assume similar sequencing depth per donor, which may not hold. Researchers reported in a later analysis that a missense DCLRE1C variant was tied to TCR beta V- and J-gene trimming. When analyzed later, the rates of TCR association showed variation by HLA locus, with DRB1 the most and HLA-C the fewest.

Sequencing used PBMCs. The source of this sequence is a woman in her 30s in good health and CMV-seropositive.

The CDR3 DNA reads as TGTGCCAGCTCACCTCGGGACAGGACGGAGGACTATGGCTACACCTTC. Encoded protein: CASSPRDRTEDYGYTF. The gene calls are TRBV18 and TRBJ1-2; TRBD1 agrees at 8 bases. The CDR3 length is 16 residues. Germline V lookup: CDR1 KGHSH, CDR2 LQKENI. Losses at the gene ends were 3 bases for V and 3 bases for J; bases not matched to a gene: 9.